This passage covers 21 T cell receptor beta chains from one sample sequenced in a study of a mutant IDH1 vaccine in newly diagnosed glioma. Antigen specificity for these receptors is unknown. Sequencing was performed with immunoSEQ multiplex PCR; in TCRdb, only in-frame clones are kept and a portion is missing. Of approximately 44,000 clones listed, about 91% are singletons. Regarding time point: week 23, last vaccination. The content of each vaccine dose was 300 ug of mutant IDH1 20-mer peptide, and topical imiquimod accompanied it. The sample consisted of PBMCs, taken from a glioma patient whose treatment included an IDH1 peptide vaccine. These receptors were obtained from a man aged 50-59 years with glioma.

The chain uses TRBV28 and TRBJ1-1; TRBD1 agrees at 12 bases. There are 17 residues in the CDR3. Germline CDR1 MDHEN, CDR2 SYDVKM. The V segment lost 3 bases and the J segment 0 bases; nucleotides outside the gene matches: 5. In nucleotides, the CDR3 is TGTGCCAGCAGTTTCCGGGACAGGGGGCCGGTGAACACTGAAGCTTTCTTT. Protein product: CASSFRDRGPVNTEAFF.

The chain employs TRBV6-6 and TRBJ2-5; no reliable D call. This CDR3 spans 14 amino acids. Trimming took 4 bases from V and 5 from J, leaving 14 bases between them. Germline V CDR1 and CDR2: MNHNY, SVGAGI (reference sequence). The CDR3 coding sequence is TGTGCCAGCAGTTCGGGCATCCTTGCGGAGACCCAGTACTTC. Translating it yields CASSSGILAETQYF.

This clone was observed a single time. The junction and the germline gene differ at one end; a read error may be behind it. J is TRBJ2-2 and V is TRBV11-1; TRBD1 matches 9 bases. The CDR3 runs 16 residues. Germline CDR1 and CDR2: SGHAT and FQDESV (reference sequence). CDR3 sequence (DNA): TGTGCCAGCAGCTTAGGGACAGGGGCGAAAACCGGGGAGCTGTTTTTT. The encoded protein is CASSLGTGAKTGELFF. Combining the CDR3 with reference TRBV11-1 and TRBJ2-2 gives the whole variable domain EAEVAQSPRYKITEKSQAVAFWCDPISGHATLYWYRQILGQGPELLVQFQDESVVDDSQLPKDRFSAERLKGVDSTLKIQPAELGDSAMYLCASSLGTGAKTGELFFGEGSRLTVL.

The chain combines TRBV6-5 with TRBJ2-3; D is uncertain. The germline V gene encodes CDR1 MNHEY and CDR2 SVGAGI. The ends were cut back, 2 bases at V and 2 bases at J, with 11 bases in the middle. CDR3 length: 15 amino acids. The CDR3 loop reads CASSYGVMDTDTQYF. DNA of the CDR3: TGTGCCAGCAGTTACGGGGTGATGGACACAGATACGCAGTATTTT.

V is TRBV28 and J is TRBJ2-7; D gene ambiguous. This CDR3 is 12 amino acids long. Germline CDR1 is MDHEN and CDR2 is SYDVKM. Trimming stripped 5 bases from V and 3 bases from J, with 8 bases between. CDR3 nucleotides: TGTGCCAGCAGTATCCTCAACTACGAGCAGTACTTC. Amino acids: CASSILNYEQYF.

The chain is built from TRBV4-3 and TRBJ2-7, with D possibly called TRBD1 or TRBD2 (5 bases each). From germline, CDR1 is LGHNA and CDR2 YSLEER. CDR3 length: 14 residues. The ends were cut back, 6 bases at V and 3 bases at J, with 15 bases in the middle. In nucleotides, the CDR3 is TGCGCCAGCAGTTGGGACGTTGGGAACTACGAGCAGTACTTC. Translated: CASSWDVGNYEQYF.

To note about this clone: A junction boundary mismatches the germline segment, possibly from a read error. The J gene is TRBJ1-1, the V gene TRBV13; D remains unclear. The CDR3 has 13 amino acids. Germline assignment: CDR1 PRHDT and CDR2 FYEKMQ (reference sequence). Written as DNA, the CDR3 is TGCGCCAGCAGCTTAGGTATGAACACTGAAGCTTTCTTT. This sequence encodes CASSLGMNTEAFF.

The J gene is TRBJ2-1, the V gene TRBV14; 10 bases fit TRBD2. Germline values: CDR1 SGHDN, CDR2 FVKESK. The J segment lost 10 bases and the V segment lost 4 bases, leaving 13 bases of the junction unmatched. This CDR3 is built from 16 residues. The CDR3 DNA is TGTGCCAGCAGCCGGGGGCGGAGCGGGGGGGTACGGGAGCAGTTCTTC. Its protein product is CASSRGRSGGVREQFF.

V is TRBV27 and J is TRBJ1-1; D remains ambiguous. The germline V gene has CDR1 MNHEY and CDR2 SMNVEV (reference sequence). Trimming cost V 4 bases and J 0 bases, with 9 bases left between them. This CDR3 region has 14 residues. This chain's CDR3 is CASSSSALNTEAFF. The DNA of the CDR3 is TGTGCCAGCAGTTCGTCCGCTCTGAACACTGAAGCTTTCTTT.

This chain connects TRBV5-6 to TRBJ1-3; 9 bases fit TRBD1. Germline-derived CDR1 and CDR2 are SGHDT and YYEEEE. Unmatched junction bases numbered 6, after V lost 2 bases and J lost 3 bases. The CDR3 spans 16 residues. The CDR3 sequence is CASSFGTGFGGNTIYF. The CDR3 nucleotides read TGTGCCAGCAGCTTCGGGACAGGGTTTGGTGGAAACACCATATATTTT.

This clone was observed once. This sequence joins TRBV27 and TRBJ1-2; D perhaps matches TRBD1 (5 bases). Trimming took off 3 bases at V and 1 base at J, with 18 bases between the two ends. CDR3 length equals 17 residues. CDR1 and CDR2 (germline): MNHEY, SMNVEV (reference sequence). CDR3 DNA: TGTGCCAGCAGTTTTCTGGATCCGGGGACTATTAACTATGGCTACACCTTC. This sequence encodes CASSFLDPGTINYGYTF.

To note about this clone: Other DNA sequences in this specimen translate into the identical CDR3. For the CDR3, the DNA is TGTGCCAGCAGTGACAGGGGCTATGGCTACACCTTC. This gives the protein CASSDRGYGYTF. V usage is TRBV2 and J usage is TRBJ1-2; possible D gene TRBD1, 6 bases. V was shortened by 3 bases and J by 4 bases, with 6 bases between the two germline ends. The germline V gene has CDR1 SNHLY and CDR2 FYNNEI. There are 12 residues in the CDR3. Supplemented by reference TRBV2 and TRBJ1-2, the full variable domain reads EPEVTQTPSHQVTQMGQEVILRCVPISNHLYFYWYRQILGQKVEFLVSFYNNEISEKSEIFDDQFSVERPDGSNFTLKIRSTKLEDSAMYFCASSDRGYGYTFGSGTRLTVV.

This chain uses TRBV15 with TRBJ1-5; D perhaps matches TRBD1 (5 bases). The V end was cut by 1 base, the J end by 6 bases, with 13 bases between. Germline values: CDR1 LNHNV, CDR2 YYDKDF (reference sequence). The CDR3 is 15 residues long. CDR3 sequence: CATSRGGGESQPQHF. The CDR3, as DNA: TGTGCCACCAGCAGAGGTGGGGGGGAAAGTCAGCCCCAGCATTTT.

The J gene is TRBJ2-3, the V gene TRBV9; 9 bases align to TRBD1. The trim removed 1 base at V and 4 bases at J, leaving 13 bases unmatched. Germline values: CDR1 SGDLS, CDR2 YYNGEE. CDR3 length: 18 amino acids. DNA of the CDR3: TGTGCCAGCAGCGTAAATGTTGGGGGGGACAGGGTTGCAGATACGCAGTATTTT. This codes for CASSVNVGGDRVADTQYF. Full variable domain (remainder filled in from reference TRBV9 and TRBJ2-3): DSGVTQTPKHLITATGQRVTLRCSPRSGDLSVYWYQQSLDQGLQFLIQYYNGEERAKGNILERFSAQQFPDLHSELNLSSLELGDSALYFCASSVNVGGDRVADTQYFGPGTRLTVL.

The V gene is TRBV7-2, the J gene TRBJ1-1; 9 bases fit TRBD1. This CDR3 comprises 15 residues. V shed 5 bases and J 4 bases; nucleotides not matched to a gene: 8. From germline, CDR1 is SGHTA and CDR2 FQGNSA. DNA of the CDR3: TGTGCCAGCAGCGCAAGGCGACAGGGGGGCACTGAAGCTTTCTTT. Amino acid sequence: CASSARRQGGTEAFF.

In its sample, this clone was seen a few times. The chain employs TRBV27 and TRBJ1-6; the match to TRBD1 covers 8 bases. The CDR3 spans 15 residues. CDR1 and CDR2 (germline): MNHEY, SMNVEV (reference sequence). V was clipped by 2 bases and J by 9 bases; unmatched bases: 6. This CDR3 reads CASSLLGQGGSPLHF. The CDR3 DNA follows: TGTGCCAGCAGTTTACTTGGACAGGGTGGTTCACCCCTCCACTTT.

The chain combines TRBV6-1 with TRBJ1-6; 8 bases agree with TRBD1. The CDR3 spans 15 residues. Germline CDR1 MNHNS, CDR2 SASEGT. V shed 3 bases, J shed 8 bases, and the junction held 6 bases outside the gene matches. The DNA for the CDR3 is TGTGCCAGCAGTGATCGGACAGGGTTGGATTCACCCCTCCACTTT. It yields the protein CASSDRTGLDSPLHF.

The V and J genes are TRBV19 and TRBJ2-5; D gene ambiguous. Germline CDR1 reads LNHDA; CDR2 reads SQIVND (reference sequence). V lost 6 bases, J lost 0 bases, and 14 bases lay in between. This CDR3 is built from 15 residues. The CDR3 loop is CASSPRTPYQETQYF. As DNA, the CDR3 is TGTGCCAGTAGCCCTAGGACCCCGTACCAAGAGACCCAGTACTTC.

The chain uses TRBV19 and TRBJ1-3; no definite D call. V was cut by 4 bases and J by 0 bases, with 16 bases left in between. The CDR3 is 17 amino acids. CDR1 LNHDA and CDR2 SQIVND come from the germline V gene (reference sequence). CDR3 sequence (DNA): TGTGCCAGTAGTAAAGGAGTAATCGGAAGCTCTGGAAACACCATATATTTT. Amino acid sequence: CASSKGVIGSSGNTIYF.

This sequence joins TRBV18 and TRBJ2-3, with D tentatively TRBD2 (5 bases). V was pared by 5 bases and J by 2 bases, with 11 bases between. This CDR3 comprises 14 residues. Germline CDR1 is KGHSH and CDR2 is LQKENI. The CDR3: CASSSWGDTDTQYF. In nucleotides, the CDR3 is TGTGCCAGCTCATCCTGGGGAGACACAGATACGCAGTATTTT.

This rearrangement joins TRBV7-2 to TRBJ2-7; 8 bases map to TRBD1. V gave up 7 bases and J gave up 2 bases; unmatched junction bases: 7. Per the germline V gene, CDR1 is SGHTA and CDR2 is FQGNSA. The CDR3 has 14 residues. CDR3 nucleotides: TGTGCCAGCAACCCGACAGGGGACGCCTACGAGCAGTACTTC. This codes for CASNPTGDAYEQYF.